This entry lists 16 T cell receptor beta chains sequenced from one sample in a study of T cell changes during pregnancy in multiple sclerosis. Only in-frame clones appear in the TCRdb table, and some are missing; sequencing was by immunoSEQ multiplex PCR. The data contain some 20,000 clones, about 88% of them singletons. The source material was CD4+ T cells from peripheral blood mononuclear cells, sampled in the first trimester of pregnancy. These receptors were taken from a female donor in good health, enrolled as a control in a pregnancy study.

The CDR3 is CASSFNRGSNTEAFF. DNA for the CDR3: TGTGCCAGCTCATTCAACAGGGGGAGTAACACTGAAGCTTTCTTT. The rearrangement links TRBV18 to TRBJ1-1; 8 bases map to TRBD1. J gave up 2 bases and V 5 bases, and 7 bases lay outside the gene matches. CDR3 length: 15 residues. Germline V lookup: CDR1 KGHSH, CDR2 LQKENI.

The CDR3 DNA reads TGTGCCAGCAGCTTAGACCGGTCGGGAGGGCCGCGTGAGACCCAGTACTTC. It translates to CASSLDRSGGPRETQYF. This rearrangement joins TRBV11-2 to TRBJ2-5; TRBD2 agrees at 8 bases. The CDR3 sequence is 17 residues long. CDR1 and CDR2 (germline): SGHAT, FQNNGV. The trim removed 0 bases at V and 5 bases at J, leaving 11 bases unmatched.

This clone was recorded once. This chain links TRBV28 with TRBJ1-3; 8 positions agree with TRBD1. The CDR3 runs to 15 residues. V was pared by 3 bases and J by 2 bases, with 3 bases of the junction left unmatched. Germline values: CDR1 MDHEN, CDR2 SYDVKM. CDR3 sequence: CASSLGDRTGNTIYF. Written as DNA, the CDR3 is TGTGCCAGCAGTTTGGGGGACAGGACTGGAAACACCATATATTTT.

A note on this clone: Its ends do not fully match the called genes, so a read error is possible. This rearrangement joins TRBV7-7 to TRBJ2-1; weak D call: TRBD2 (5 bases). Germline CDR1 SSHAT, CDR2 FNYEAQ (reference sequence). The CDR3 contains 15 residues. The CDR3 region has the DNA TGTGCTAGCAGCCCCCTAGGGAGCTCCTACAATGAGCAGTTCTTC. This encodes CASSPLGSSYNEQFF.

This chain uses TRBV5-5 with TRBJ2-5, with D perhaps matching TRBD2 (5 bases). The CDR3 length is 15 residues. The ends were cut back, 1 base at V and 1 base at J, with 11 bases in the middle. The germline V gene encodes CDR1 SGHKS and CDR2 YYEKEE (reference sequence). CDR3 region: CASSLIGGSQETQYF. The CDR3 nucleotides read TGTGCCAGCAGCTTGATCGGCGGGTCCCAAGAGACCCAGTACTTC.

This clone was found a few times. The chain uses TRBV5-1 and TRBJ2-3, with 13 positions matching TRBD2. The CDR3 totals 19 residues. With 1 base clipped from V and 2 bases from J, the junction kept 10 bases outside the gene matches. Germline V lookup: CDR1 SGHRS, CDR2 YFSETQ. CDR3 in amino acids: CASSLTPPTSGRYTDTQYF. CDR3 sequence (DNA): TGCGCCAGCAGCTTGACCCCACCGACTAGCGGGAGGTACACAGATACGCAGTATTTT.

The chain links TRBV10-1 to TRBJ2-7; D gene unclear. The CDR3 is made up of 12 amino acids. Trimming shortened V by 2 bases and J by 6 bases, and 8 bases separated the two germline ends. Germline CDR1 WNHNN, CDR2 SYGVQD (reference sequence). Here the CDR3 reads CASSEASAEQYF. In DNA, the CDR3 is TGCGCCAGCAGTGAGGCGTCCGCCGAGCAGTACTTC.

The rearrangement uses TRBV20-1 and TRBJ2-5, with D uncertain. The CDR3 length is 11 residues. The germline V gene encodes CDR1 DFQATT and CDR2 SNEGSKA (reference sequence). V dropped 3 bases and J dropped 1 base, with 3 bases sitting between them. CDR3 in amino acids: CSASIQETQYF. The CDR3 DNA sequence: TGCAGTGCTAGTATCCAAGAGACCCAGTACTTC.

V usage is TRBV27 and J usage is TRBJ2-1, with 11 bases matching TRBD1. V trimming: 6 bases; J trimming: 8 bases; junction bases outside the gene matches: 9. The germline V gene encodes CDR1 MNHEY and CDR2 SMNVEV (reference sequence). This CDR3 is built from 15 residues. CDR3 residues: CASSHGTGGGDEQFF. The CDR3 DNA reads as TGTGCCAGCAGCCACGGGACAGGGGGTGGGGATGAGCAGTTCTTC.

The chain links TRBV2 to TRBJ1-2, with D perhaps TRBD1 (5 bases). V was cut by 3 bases and J by 3 bases, with 8 bases left in between. This CDR3 comprises 13 residues. Looked up from germline, CDR1 is SNHLY and CDR2 is FYNNEI. CDR3 coding DNA: TGTGCCAGCAGTGACGCGGGGGACTATGGCTACACCTTC. This gives the protein CASSDAGDYGYTF.

V is TRBV27 and J is TRBJ1-1; 7 nucleotides line up with TRBD1. Germline values: CDR1 MNHEY, CDR2 SMNVEV (reference sequence). This CDR3 is 14 amino acids long. Trimming cost V 5 bases and J 5 bases; bases outside gene matches: 8. CDR3 DNA: TGTGCCAGCAGTCCCGGGACAGTAATTACTGAAGCTTTCTTT. This codes for CASSPGTVITEAFF.

V gene TRBV29-1 combines with J gene TRBJ1-5; possible D gene TRBD1, 5 bases. V was trimmed by 4 bases and J by 5 bases, leaving 12 bases between them. The CDR3 sequence is 13 residues long. CDR1 SQVTM and CDR2 ANQGSEA come from the germline V gene. The CDR3 sequence is CSVGQGGHQPQHF. CDR3 nucleotides: TGCAGCGTTGGGCAGGGTGGTCATCAGCCCCAGCATTTT.

With regard to this clone: This specimen includes other DNA sequences encoding the same CDR3. V is TRBV7-9 and J is TRBJ2-7; weak D call: TRBD1 (7 bases). Trimming stripped 0 bases from V and 7 bases from J, with 13 bases between. This CDR3 is built from 14 residues. Per the germline V gene, CDR1 is SEHNR and CDR2 is FQNEAQ (reference sequence). CDR3 region: CASSLARGRHEQYF. In DNA, the CDR3 is TGTGCCAGCAGCTTAGCCAGGGGGAGGCATGAGCAGTACTTC.

This clone appeared once. The V gene is TRBV30, the J gene TRBJ2-7, with a tentative D call TRBD1 (5 bases). The CDR3 runs 15 residues. CDR1 GTSNPN and CDR2 SVGIG come from the germline V gene (reference sequence). V was trimmed by 0 bases and J by 2 bases, leaving 14 bases between them. The CDR3 region is CAWSVDRSRPYEQYF. CDR3 coding DNA: TGTGCCTGGAGTGTTGACAGAAGTAGACCCTACGAGCAGTACTTC.

This rearrangement joins TRBV18 to TRBJ2-1; TRBD2 aligns across 8 bases. Trimming removed 0 bases from V and 4 bases from J; junction bases left unmatched: 11. Germline values: CDR1 KGHSH, CDR2 LQKENI. The CDR3 sequence is 18 residues long. This CDR3 reads CASSPPPREREFYNEQFF. The CDR3 DNA sequence: TGTGCCAGCTCACCACCGCCACGGGAGCGGGAGTTTTACAATGAGCAGTTCTTC. Based on the CDR3 plus reference TRBV18 and TRBJ2-1, the full variable domain is NAGVMQNPRHLVRRRGQEARLRCSPMKGHSHVYWYRQLPEEGLKFMVYLQKENIIDESGMPKERFSAEFPKEGPSILRIQQVVRGDSAAYFCASSPPPREREFYNEQFFGPGTRLTVL.

The chain is built from TRBV30 and TRBJ1-1; D is perhaps TRBD1 (6 bases). V dropped 3 bases and J dropped 3 bases, with 11 bases sitting between them. This CDR3 has 13 amino acids. In germline, CDR1 is GTSNPN, CDR2 SVGIG (reference sequence). Written as DNA, the CDR3 is TGTGCCTGGAGCGCGAACAGGGACACTGAAGCTTTCTTT. Its translation is CAWSANRDTEAFF.